The subject of this entry is one T cell receptor beta chain. Its recognized antigen is unknown. Base quality data are lacking; no much larger clone is found one base away. V loses 1 base, J loses 7 bases, and the germline ends lie 17 bases apart. According to the germline V gene, CDR1 reads SGHTA and CDR2 reads FQGTGA. Its CDR3 holds 16 amino acids, cysteine through phenylalanine. The sequence is cut down to CDR3 DNA, 48 bases in frame from base 1. This record belongs to a study of T cells after posttransplantation cyclophosphamide (dated by TCRdb to 2016 to 2017). At the level of the whole study: T cell repertoire reconstitution was tracked by TRB sequencing after myeloablative bone marrow transplantation in which posttransplantation cyclophosphamide was used as GVHD prophylaxis. Because TRA and TRB clonality correlated tightly in 8 to 10 samples, the subsequent TCR analyses were limited to TRB only. Blood from every one of the roughly 35 PTCy patients who had 1-year posttransplant specimens underwent TRB sequencing. Up to about 3 additional blood samples from 2 to 5.2 years after transplant were also TRB-sequenced in 3 patients, as was pretransplant blood from several patients. Antigen receptor sequencing was done on samples from around 32 PTCy-treated patients and from 15 to 20 related bone marrow donors of those patients. Public TRB sequences were queried against a database of over 3,600 sequences associated with responses to pathogens, tumor antigens, self-antigens and alloantigens. General study outcomes and caveats: The TRB repertoires of T cells infiltrating skin or the GI tract showed only limited overlap with the TRB repertoires found in blood. Across around 40 patients, TRB clonality was highly associated with recipient CMV seropositivity and CMV reactivation, and diversity in PTCy patients was similar to diversity in CNI/methotrexate controls. At 1-2 months, donor-recipient similarity was low but rose over the first year, and the later blood repertoires were often dominated by donor CD8+ memory clones.

TRB sequencing used genomic DNA with the immunoSEQ assay at survey resolution or the hsTCRB kit. The paper's data handling went like this. The immunoSEQ software was used for initial read processing, and the LymphoSeq R package was used for repertoire analyses. Clonality was computed as 1 minus normalized Shannon entropy; Gini coefficient was also calculated for each TRB dataset. Phenotypes of unsorted samples were inferred by mapping TRB sequences from sorted subsets of the recipient or donor onto unsorted samples of the same recipient. TCRdb carries this immuneACCESS record with in-frame sequences only. Its versions omit some clonotypes, under half of them owing to an unresolved V gene in the studies checked, with the rest unexplained. From that table come the V and J calls and clone size; the DNA was used to work out D and trimming. The sample includes roughly 23,000 clones, with approximately 88% observed a single time. 8.2% of the sample is held by the ten biggest clonotypes.

A control cohort of 11 patients who had been given myeloablative marrow transplants with methotrexate plus a calcineurin inhibitor was sampled 1 year after transplant. Mononuclear cells from peripheral blood and bone marrow were separated by Ficoll-Hypaque density centrifugation and then cryopreserved. This specimen was PBMCs, taken after an allogeneic stem cell transplant with a calcineurin inhibitor and methotrexate. The source is a female patient between 50 and 60 years old who received an allogeneic stem cell transplant from an unrelated donor, was CMV-positive, and had chronic GVHD only. After transplantation, some T cells may belong to the graft donor instead of the recipient. The chain uses TRBV7-3 and TRBJ2-1; a tentative D call is TRBD1 (5 bases match). The nucleotide sequence reads as follows: TGTGCCAGCAGCTTAAAGGCAGGGTTGCTTTTGAATGAGCAGTTCTTC. This gives the protein CASSLKAGLLLNEQFF.